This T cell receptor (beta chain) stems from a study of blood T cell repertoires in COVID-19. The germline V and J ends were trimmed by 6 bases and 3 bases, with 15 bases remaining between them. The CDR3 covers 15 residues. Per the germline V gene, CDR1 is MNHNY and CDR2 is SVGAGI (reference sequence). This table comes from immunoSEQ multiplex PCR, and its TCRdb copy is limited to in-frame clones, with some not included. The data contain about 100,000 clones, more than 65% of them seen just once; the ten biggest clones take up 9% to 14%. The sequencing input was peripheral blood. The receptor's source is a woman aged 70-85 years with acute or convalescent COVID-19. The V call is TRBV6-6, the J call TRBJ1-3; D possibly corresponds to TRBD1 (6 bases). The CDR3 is CASSDTGIGGNTIYF. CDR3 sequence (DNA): TGTGCCAGCAGCGATACAGGGATAGGTGGAAACACCATATATTTT.